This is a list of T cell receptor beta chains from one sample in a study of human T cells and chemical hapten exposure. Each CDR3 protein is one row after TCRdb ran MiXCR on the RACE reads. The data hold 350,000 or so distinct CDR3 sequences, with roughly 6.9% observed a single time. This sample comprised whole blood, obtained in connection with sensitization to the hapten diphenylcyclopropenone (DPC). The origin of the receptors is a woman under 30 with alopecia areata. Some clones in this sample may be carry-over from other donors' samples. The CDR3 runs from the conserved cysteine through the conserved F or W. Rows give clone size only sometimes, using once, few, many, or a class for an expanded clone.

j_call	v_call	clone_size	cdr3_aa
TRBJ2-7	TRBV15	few	CATSRDKREQYF
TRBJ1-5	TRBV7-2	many	CASSSPGQKNGQPQHF
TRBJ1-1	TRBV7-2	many	CASSPYITEAFF
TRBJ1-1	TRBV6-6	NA	CASSSRDRGSGAFF
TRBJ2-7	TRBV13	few	CASSSPNGNEQYF
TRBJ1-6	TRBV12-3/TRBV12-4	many	CASSTTGPVNSPLHF
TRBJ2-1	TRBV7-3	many	CASSLEGHEQFF
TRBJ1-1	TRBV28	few	CASSLSGTGEAFF
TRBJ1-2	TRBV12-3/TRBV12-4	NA	CASSLFSRGGYTF
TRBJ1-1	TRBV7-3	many	CASSSGQNTEAFF
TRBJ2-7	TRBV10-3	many	CAISGASGDYSYEQYF
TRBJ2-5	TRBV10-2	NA	CASRAGFSGTQYF
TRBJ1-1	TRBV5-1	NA	CVSSLGQTLGTEAFF
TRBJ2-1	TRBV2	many	CASSEETSDEQFF
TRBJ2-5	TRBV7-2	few	CASTGDRGQETQYF
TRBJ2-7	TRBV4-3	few	CASSQDRRGDEQYF
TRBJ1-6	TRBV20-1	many	CSASKDRVESPLHF
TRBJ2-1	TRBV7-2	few	CASSLGQGIANEQFF
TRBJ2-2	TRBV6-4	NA	CASSDRPETGELFF
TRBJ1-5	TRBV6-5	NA	CASSYSNRGWGQPQHF
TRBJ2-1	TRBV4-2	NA	CASSQDQGQGMANFYNEQFF
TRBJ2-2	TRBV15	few	CATSREKGDGELFF
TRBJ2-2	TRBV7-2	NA	CASSLVGGPNTGELFF
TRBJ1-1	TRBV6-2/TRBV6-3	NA	CASSYEEGTEAFF
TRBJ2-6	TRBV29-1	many	CSVEDKPPSGANVLTF
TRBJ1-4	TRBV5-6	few	CASSSGLEKLFF
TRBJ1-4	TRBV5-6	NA	CASQDRLNEKLFF
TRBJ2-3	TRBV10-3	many	CAIAAGFTDTQYF
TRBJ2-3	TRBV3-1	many	CASSQGTFTDTQYF
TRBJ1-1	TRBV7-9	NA	CATLLSGGTEAFF
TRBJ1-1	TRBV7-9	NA	CASSEQTGAPNTEAFF
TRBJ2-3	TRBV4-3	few	CASSQVKLSATNTQYF
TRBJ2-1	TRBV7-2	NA	CASSPRLASGGNNEQFF
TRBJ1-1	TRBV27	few	CASAGYDTEAFF
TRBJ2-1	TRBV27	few	CATNDGQGTYNEQFF
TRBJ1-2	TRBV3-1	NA	CASRQAGSSYGYTF
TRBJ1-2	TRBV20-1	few	CSARVTENYGYTF
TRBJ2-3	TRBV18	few	CASSPSGGDTTDTQYF
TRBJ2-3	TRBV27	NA	CASSRSPVPPNLGTQYF
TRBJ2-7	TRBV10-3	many	CAISPLGGTGAYEQYF
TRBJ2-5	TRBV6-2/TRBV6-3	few	CASAQGQETQYF
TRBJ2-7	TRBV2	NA	CASSPGDRRRVFEQYF
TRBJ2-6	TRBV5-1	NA	CASSPSGSPGSGANVLTF
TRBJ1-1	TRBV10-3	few	CAISDSDTEAFF
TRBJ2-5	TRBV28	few	CASSDGQAFQETQYF
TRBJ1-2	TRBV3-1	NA	CASSQDWGAPYGYTF
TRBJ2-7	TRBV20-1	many	CSAVPGLAGGGYEQYF
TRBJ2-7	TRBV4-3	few	CASSQLILGLVRQEEQYF
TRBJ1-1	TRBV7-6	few	CASSSYPRGPHSAFF